This is a list of T cell receptor beta chains from one sample in a study of cytomegalovirus exposure and HLA in healthy donors. Clones were read by immunoSEQ multiplex PCR, and TCRdb kept only the in-frame ones, dropping some. Of tens of thousands of clones in the sample, under 85% are singletons; the top ten hold about 3%. The specimen sequenced was PBMCs. The receptors originated from a woman aged 40 to 50 in good health and CMV-seronegative. The CDR3 runs from the conserved cysteine through the conserved F or W. D genes are given only for firm matches. The size of a clone is reported for some rows only, either as once, few or many, or as a class for expanded clones.

v_call: TRBV14; d_call: -; j_call: TRBJ1-2; cdr3_length: 14; clone_size: -; cdr3_aa: CASSPFQGSYGYTF; cdr3_nt: TGTGCCAGCAGCCCCTTCCAGGGATCATATGGCTACACCTTC
v_call: TRBV6-5; d_call: -; j_call: TRBJ2-7; cdr3_length: 16; clone_size: -; cdr3_aa: CASSYGFGDTSYEQYF; cdr3_nt: TGTGCCAGCAGTTACGGATTTGGGGACACCTCCTACGAGCAGTACTTC
v_call: TRBV7-7; d_call: TRBD1; j_call: TRBJ2-1; cdr3_length: 14; clone_size: -; cdr3_aa: CASSVGQGVGEQFF; cdr3_nt: TGTGCCAGCAGCGTAGGACAGGGGGTGGGTGAGCAGTTCTTC
v_call: TRBV29-1; d_call: -; j_call: TRBJ2-7; cdr3_length: 13; clone_size: -; cdr3_aa: CSVEFGRGYEQYF; cdr3_nt: TGCAGCGTTGAATTCGGTCGGGGGTACGAGCAGTACTTC
v_call: TRBV7-6; d_call: -; j_call: TRBJ1-1; cdr3_length: 15; clone_size: few; cdr3_aa: CASSAAPQGRTEAFF; cdr3_nt: TGTGCCAGCAGTGCAGCACCACAGGGAAGGACTGAAGCTTTCTTT
v_call: TRBV27; d_call: -; j_call: TRBJ2-4; cdr3_length: 18; clone_size: -; cdr3_aa: CASSLQGRGGAYRDIQYF; cdr3_nt: TGTGCCAGCAGTCTCCAGGGACGAGGGGGAGCCTACAGGGACATTCAGTACTTC
v_call: TRBV5-1; d_call: TRBD2; j_call: TRBJ2-4; cdr3_length: 17; clone_size: -; cdr3_aa: CASSSRGRGGSGNIQYF; cdr3_nt: TGCGCCAGCAGCTCACGTGGTCGGGGGGGGTCGGGAAACATTCAGTACTTC
v_call: TRBV5-4; d_call: TRBD2; j_call: TRBJ2-1; cdr3_length: 16; clone_size: -; cdr3_aa: CASSLAGLAGRGEQFF; cdr3_nt: TGTGCCAGCAGCTTGGCTGGACTAGCGGGAAGAGGTGAGCAGTTCTTC
v_call: TRBV6-1; d_call: -; j_call: TRBJ1-1; cdr3_length: 13; clone_size: -; cdr3_aa: CASYLGGLTEAFF; cdr3_nt: TGTGCCAGCTATTTGGGAGGGTTAACTGAAGCTTTCTTT
v_call: TRBV28; d_call: TRBD1; j_call: TRBJ1-2; cdr3_length: 12; clone_size: -; cdr3_aa: CASRTGAYGYTF; cdr3_nt: TGTGCCAGCAGAACAGGGGCCTATGGCTACACCTTC
v_call: TRBV27; d_call: -; j_call: TRBJ2-3; cdr3_length: 15; clone_size: -; cdr3_aa: CASSLSTRATDTQYF; cdr3_nt: TGTGCCAGCAGTTTATCGACCAGGGCCACAGATACGCAGTATTTT
v_call: TRBV19; d_call: -; j_call: TRBJ1-5; cdr3_length: 19; clone_size: -; cdr3_aa: CASSARPRVVVDGNQPQHF; cdr3_nt: TGTGCCAGTAGTGCTCGCCCCAGGGTTGTCGTAGATGGCAATCAGCCCCAGCATTTT
v_call: TRBV12-5; d_call: -; j_call: TRBJ2-1; cdr3_length: 16; clone_size: -; cdr3_aa: CASGFRRVLSYNEQFF; cdr3_nt: TGTGCTAGTGGTTTTCGTCGGGTACTCTCCTACAATGAGCAGTTCTTC
v_call: TRBV6-1; d_call: TRBD1; j_call: TRBJ2-7; cdr3_length: 14; clone_size: -; cdr3_aa: CASSAGTGEYEQYF; cdr3_nt: TGTGCCAGCAGTGCCGGGACAGGTGAATACGAGCAGTACTTC
v_call: TRBV28; d_call: TRBD1; j_call: TRBJ1-3; cdr3_length: 16; clone_size: -; cdr3_aa: CASGGQGASSGNTIYF; cdr3_nt: TGTGCCAGCGGGGGACAGGGCGCGAGCTCTGGAAACACCATATATTTT
v_call: TRBV12-5; d_call: TRBD2; j_call: TRBJ2-5; cdr3_length: 16; clone_size: -; cdr3_aa: CASGLQTSGIAETQYF; cdr3_nt: TGTGCTAGTGGTCTACAAACTAGCGGGATTGCGGAGACCCAGTACTTC
v_call: TRBV15; d_call: -; j_call: TRBJ1-2; cdr3_length: 17; clone_size: -; cdr3_aa: CATSRGGNRDTAYGYTF; cdr3_nt: TGTGCCACCAGCAGAGGTGGTAACCGGGACACGGCCTATGGCTACACCTTC
v_call: TRBV11-1; d_call: TRBD2; j_call: TRBJ2-3; cdr3_length: 17; clone_size: -; cdr3_aa: CASSFLGGSMRTDTQYF; cdr3_nt: TGTGCCAGCAGCTTTCTCGGCGGGAGTATGCGCACAGATACGCAGTATTTT
v_call: TRBV2; d_call: -; j_call: TRBJ2-1; cdr3_length: 15; clone_size: few; cdr3_aa: CASRIDFSPYNEQFF; cdr3_nt: TGTGCCAGCAGAATAGACTTTTCCCCCTACAATGAGCAGTTCTTC
v_call: TRBV27; d_call: -; j_call: TRBJ2-2; cdr3_length: 14; clone_size: -; cdr3_aa: CASRSSEWTGELFF; cdr3_nt: TGTGCCAGCAGATCTAGCGAATGGACCGGGGAGCTGTTTTTT
v_call: TRBV2; d_call: -; j_call: TRBJ2-7; cdr3_length: 12; clone_size: -; cdr3_aa: CAIGTSPYEQYF; cdr3_nt: TGTGCCATTGGGACTTCCCCCTACGAGCAGTACTTC
v_call: TRBV7-9; d_call: TRBD2; j_call: TRBJ2-1; cdr3_length: 15; clone_size: -; cdr3_aa: CASSRSGHRYNEQFF; cdr3_nt: TGTGCCAGCAGTCGTAGCGGGCATCGATACAATGAGCAGTTCTTC
v_call: TRBV7-9; d_call: -; j_call: TRBJ2-7; cdr3_length: 13; clone_size: -; cdr3_aa: CASLRTPTYEQYF; cdr3_nt: TGTGCCAGCCTACGGACACCGACCTACGAGCAGTACTTC
v_call: TRBV7-3; d_call: -; j_call: TRBJ2-7; cdr3_length: 13; clone_size: -; cdr3_aa: CASSFRVGYEQYF; cdr3_nt: TGTGCCAGCAGCTTCAGGGTTGGCTACGAGCAGTACTTC
v_call: TRBV27; d_call: TRBD2; j_call: TRBJ2-4; cdr3_length: 15; clone_size: -; cdr3_aa: CASRVLTSDKNIQYF; cdr3_nt: TGTGCCAGCAGGGTCCTGACTAGCGACAAAAACATTCAGTACTTC
v_call: TRBV19; d_call: TRBD1; j_call: TRBJ1-1; cdr3_length: 14; clone_size: few; cdr3_aa: CASSIGTGGTEAFF; cdr3_nt: TGTGCCAGTAGTATTGGAACAGGGGGTACTGAAGCTTTCTTT
v_call: TRBV19; d_call: TRBD1; j_call: TRBJ1-1; cdr3_length: 14; clone_size: -; cdr3_aa: CASSPGQGNTEAFF; cdr3_nt: TGTGCCAGTAGTCCGGGACAGGGGAACACTGAAGCTTTCTTT
v_call: TRBV9; d_call: -; j_call: TRBJ2-7; cdr3_length: 16; clone_size: -; cdr3_aa: CASSVEAGAVGGEQYF; cdr3_nt: TGTGCCAGCAGCGTAGAGGCCGGGGCGGTAGGGGGCGAGCAGTACTTC
v_call: TRBV15; d_call: -; j_call: TRBJ2-7; cdr3_length: 14; clone_size: -; cdr3_aa: CATSRVAGYYEQYF; cdr3_nt: TGTGCCACCAGCAGAGTCGCAGGGTACTACGAGCAGTACTTC
v_call: TRBV27; d_call: TRBD1; j_call: TRBJ2-7; cdr3_length: 15; clone_size: -; cdr3_aa: CASSRRGQGSYEQYF; cdr3_nt: TGTGCCAGCAGTCGACGGGGACAGGGGTCCTACGAGCAGTACTTC
v_call: TRBV7-2; d_call: -; j_call: TRBJ2-7; cdr3_length: 14; clone_size: -; cdr3_aa: CASSVDRSSYEQYF; cdr3_nt: TGTGCCAGCAGCGTTGACAGAAGCTCCTACGAGCAGTACTTC
v_call: TRBV27; d_call: -; j_call: TRBJ1-5; cdr3_length: 15; clone_size: -; cdr3_aa: CASSTSGGLNQPQHF; cdr3_nt: TGTGCCAGCAGCACGTCAGGAGGTCTCAATCAGCCCCAGCATTTT
v_call: TRBV27; d_call: -; j_call: TRBJ1-2; cdr3_length: 15; clone_size: -; cdr3_aa: CASSLSGSLNYGYTF; cdr3_nt: TGTGCCAGCAGTTTATCCGGTTCTCTTAACTATGGCTACACCTTC